The sequence of this TCR beta chain was determined in a study of shared clonotypes between healthy human individuals. The assay was immunoSEQ multiplex PCR, and TCRdb's table has in-frame clones only and misses some. Found here are millions of clones, about 94% of them singletons; the top ten hold 0.85% to 1.3%. Cells designated naive CD8 were CD45RO-negative and were positively selected for CCR7, with terminally differentiated effector memory CD45RA+ cells excluded. Participating donors were healthy, HIV-negative adults free of recent acute infections or vaccinations. The CDR3 contains 18 residues. V lost 3 bases to trimming and J lost 2 bases, with 21 bases between them. Germline-derived CDR1 and CDR2 are SGHDT and YYEEEE. Turning to this clone: No antigen is known for it.

Study outcomes and limitations: It was observed that around 5% of naive CD4 clonotypes were shared across several donors. A small donor pool kept down the genetic and exposure-history diversity that was represented.

The V and J genes are TRBV5-6 and TRBJ1-5, with D tentatively TRBD1 (6 bases). Sequencing was performed on naive CD8+ T cells sorted from blood. The sequence was obtained from a man between 18 and 35 years old in good health. The CDR3 DNA reads TGTGCCAGCAGCTACTGGCGAGGGGGAATTGATGGCAATCAGCCCCAGCATTTT. Residues: CASSYWRGGIDGNQPQHF.